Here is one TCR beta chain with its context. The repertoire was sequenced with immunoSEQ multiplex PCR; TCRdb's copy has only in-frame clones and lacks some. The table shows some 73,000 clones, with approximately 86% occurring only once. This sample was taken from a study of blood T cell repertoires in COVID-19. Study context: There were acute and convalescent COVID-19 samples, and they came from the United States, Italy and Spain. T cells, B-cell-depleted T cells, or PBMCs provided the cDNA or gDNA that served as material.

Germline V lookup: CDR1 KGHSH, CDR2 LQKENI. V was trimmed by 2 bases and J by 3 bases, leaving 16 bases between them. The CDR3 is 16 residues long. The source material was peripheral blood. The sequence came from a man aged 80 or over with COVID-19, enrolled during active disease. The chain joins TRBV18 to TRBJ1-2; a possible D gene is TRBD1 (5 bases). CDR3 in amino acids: CASSPSQARGDYGYTF. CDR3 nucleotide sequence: TGTGCCAGCTCACCATCACAGGCAAGGGGTGACTATGGCTACACCTTC.